These 3 T cell receptor beta chains were all obtained from the same sample, sequenced in a study of blood T cells in healthy people across ages. Through a sample-barcoded 5' primer and a J-beta primer mix, a second PCR was run for about 7 to 12 cycles. TCRdb reprocessed the 5' RACE reads with MiXCR, giving one entry per CDR3 protein. The sample records roughly 1,500,000 distinct CDR3 sequences, about 31% being singletons. Sequencing input: blood. These receptors all come from a woman aged 25 to 39 in good health.

The genes are TRBV10-3 and TRBJ2-1; D not certain. This CDR3 is built from 12 residues. V was pared by 2 bases and J by 5 bases, with 4 bases between. CDR1 and CDR2 (germline): ENHRY, SYGVKD. CDR3 loop: CAISEGDNEQFF. The CDR3 DNA is TGTGCCATCAGTGAGGGAGACAATGAGCAGTTCTTC.

V is TRBV3-1 and J is TRBJ2-2; D gene uncertain. Germline CDR1 and CDR2: LGHDT and YNNKEL (reference sequence). The CDR3 extends over 14 amino acids. Trimming took off 1 base at V and 7 bases at J, with 10 bases between the two ends. The CDR3 is CASSQGQEYGELFF. The CDR3, as DNA: TGTGCCAGCAGCCAAGGCCAGGAATACGGGGAGCTGTTTTTT.

V gene TRBV9 combines with J gene TRBJ2-1; TRBD2 agrees at 13 bases. The V gene end was trimmed by 1 base and the J gene end by 2 bases; junction bases not matched to a gene: 3. CDR1 and CDR2 (germline): SGDLS, YYNGEE. The CDR3 runs to 17 residues. Written as DNA, the CDR3 is TGTGCCAGCAGCGTATACGGGACTAGCGGGACCTACAATGAGCAGTTCTTC. Its translation is CASSVYGTSGTYNEQFF.